Described below is a single T cell receptor beta chain sequence and its context. Its antigen is currently unknown. The read terminates 3 residues ahead of where the CDR3 ends, so the germline J gene completes it. Other DNA sequences in the same sample also yield this CDR3. Genomic DNA, averaging about 1,200 ng per sample, yielded TCR beta CDR3 via immunoSEQ. Only in-frame clones appear in the TCRdb table, and some are missing; sequencing was by immunoSEQ multiplex PCR. The sample has approximately 21,000 clones. This record comes from a study of T cells in women clearing cervical HPV infection. Notes on the study in general: CIN3+ cases had significantly higher TCR richness than controls; evenness did not differ. Effector/memory and HPV-specific T cells were not isolated, and association timing is unknown.

Germline lookup yields CDR1 GTSNPN and CDR2 SVGIG (reference sequence). V shed 2 bases and J shed 2 bases, with 12 bases lying between them. This CDR3 has 15 residues. What was sequenced was blood buffy coat. The V and J genes are TRBV30 and TRBJ1-4; unclear D gene. The sequence derives from a woman between 18 and 70 years old with a cervical HPV16 infection that either progressed to CIN3+ or cleared (not recorded which). This CDR3 reads CAWSIAGGTNEKLFF. The covered CDR3 bases are TGTGCCTGGAGTATCGCGGGTGGGACTAATGAAAAA.